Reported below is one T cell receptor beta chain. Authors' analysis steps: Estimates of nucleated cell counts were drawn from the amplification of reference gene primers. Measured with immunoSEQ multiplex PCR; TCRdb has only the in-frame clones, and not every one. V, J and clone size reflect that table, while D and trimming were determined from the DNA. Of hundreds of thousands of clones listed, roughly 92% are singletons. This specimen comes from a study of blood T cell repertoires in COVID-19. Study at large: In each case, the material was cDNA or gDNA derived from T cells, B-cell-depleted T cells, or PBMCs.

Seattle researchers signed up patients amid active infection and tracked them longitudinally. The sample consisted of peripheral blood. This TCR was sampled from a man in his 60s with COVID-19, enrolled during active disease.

The CDR3 reads CASSPLRNTEAFF. As DNA, the CDR3 is TGTGCCAGCTCACCACTTAGGAACACTGAAGCTTTCTTT. The rearrangement links TRBV18 to TRBJ1-1, with D hard to call. This CDR3 has 13 amino acids. Per germline, CDR1 KGHSH and CDR2 LQKENI. V gave up 1 base and J gave up 1 base, with 4 bases separating them.